Each of the 2 T cell receptor beta chains below was sequenced from the same sample in a study of OX40 agonist ivuxolimab in advanced cancers. Repertoires were generated with immunoSEQ multiplex PCR, while TCRdb's copy carries only in-frame clones and drops some. The sample lists approximately 84,000 clones, just over 85% occurring once. The sequencing used CD4+ or CD8+ T cells sorted from blood, collected in a trial of the OX40 agonist ivuxolimab. Receptor source: an adult with an advanced solid tumor such as melanoma, head and neck, liver or kidney cancer.

The V gene is TRBV6-6, the J gene TRBJ1-3, with 8 bases lining up with TRBD1. The CDR3 length is 16 residues. CDR1 is MNHNY and CDR2 is SVGAGI in the germline V gene (reference sequence). V shed 2 bases, J shed 4 bases, and the junction held 7 bases outside the gene matches. The CDR3 sequence: CASSYGQGAPGNTIYF. In DNA, the CDR3 is TGTGCCAGCAGTTACGGGCAGGGGGCGCCCGGAAACACCATATATTTT.

The chain couples TRBV28 to TRBJ1-5; 7 bases align to TRBD1. V lost 2 bases and J lost 3; bases outside the gene matches: 13. Germline V gene sequence: CDR1 MDHEN, CDR2 SYDVKM. The CDR3 sequence is 18 residues long. CDR3 protein: CASSLTPFRQGYNQPQHF. CDR3 in DNA: TGTGCCAGCAGTTTAACTCCCTTTCGACAGGGTTACAATCAGCCCCAGCATTTT.